Shown below are 24 T cell receptor beta chains from a single sample sequenced in a study of metastatic and nonmetastatic thyroid tumors. With MiXCR, TCRdb reprocessed the PCR reads. The profile shows fewer than 55,000 clones, less than 20% of them singletons. Ahead of thyroid surgery, no patient had received treatment of any kind. The sample was blood. The receptor set was obtained from a female donor with papillary thyroid cancer or a benign thyroid nodule (not recorded which). Some clones in this sample may be carry-over from other donors' samples.

By its share, this clone is medium-sized. The CDR3 DNA sequence: TGTGCCAGCAGTTTACCGGGGGCTTGGAACACCGGGGAGCTGTTTTTT. Protein product: CASSLPGAWNTGELFF. The V call is TRBV27, the J call TRBJ2-2; either TRBD1 or TRBD2 may supply D (6 bases each). V was shortened by 2 bases and J by 1 base, with 11 bases between the two germline ends. The V gene's germline CDR1 is MNHEY and CDR2 SMNVEV (reference sequence). The CDR3 is made up of 16 amino acids.

This clone was observed at least ten times. The V gene is TRBV19, the J gene TRBJ1-2; D is possibly TRBD1 (6 bases). CDR1 is LNHDA and CDR2 is SQIVND in the germline V gene (reference sequence). The CDR3 has 15 residues. Trimming took off 0 bases at V and 4 bases at J, with 12 bases between the two ends. CDR3 sequence reads: CASSIDVQGSYGYTF. Here the CDR3 DNA reads TGTGCCAGTAGTATAGACGTCCAGGGGAGCTATGGCTACACCTTC.

This clone was seen many times. As DNA, the CDR3 is TGTGCCAGCAGTAATACGGACAGGGGGATAATCAACTATGGCTACACCTTC. It is translated as CASSNTDRGIINYGYTF. The chain couples TRBV6-1 to TRBJ1-2, with TRBD1 matching 10 bases. Germline V CDR1 and CDR2: MNHNS, SASEGT. This CDR3 has 17 residues. The V and J ends lost 5 bases and 2 bases, in that order; junction bases with no gene match: 11.

Worth noting for this clone: A much more abundant neighbour one base away suggests this may be a read error. The chain uses TRBV3-1 and TRBJ1-4; 7 positions agree with TRBD1. The CDR3 runs 21 residues. Trimming at V came to 4 bases and at J to 0 bases, leaving 20 bases not matched to a gene. The germline V gene encodes CDR1 LGHDT and CDR2 YNNKEL (reference sequence). CDR3 nucleotides: TGTGCCAGCAGCCCCCCCGGACAGGTGTTGTTCTTAGGGGCAACTAATGAAAAACTGTTTTTT. Protein sequence: CASSPPGQVLFLGATNEKLFF.

DNA for the CDR3: TGTGCCAGCACCGCCAGGTGGCTTCTCTCCTACGAGCAGTACTTC. Residues: CASTARWLLSYEQYF. The chain couples TRBV6-1 to TRBJ2-7; D not resolved. The germline V gene encodes CDR1 MNHNS and CDR2 SASEGT. The CDR3 consists of 15 residues. The V end lost 7 bases, the J end lost 0 bases, and 16 bases lay between the germline ends.

This clone has ten or more counts. The genes are TRBV11-3 and TRBJ2-2; unclear D gene. The CDR3 is made up of 15 amino acids. V was pared by 5 bases and J by 3 bases, with 13 bases between. Germline CDR1 SGHNT, CDR2 YENEEA. CDR3 protein: CASSRPGGDTGELFF. In DNA, the CDR3 is TGTGCCAGCAGCCGCCCAGGTGGCGACACCGGGGAGCTGTTTTTT.

This clone occurred many times. The CDR3 nucleotides read TGCAGTGCTGGGGGGGGGAGCTCCTACAATGAGCAGTTCTTC. This codes for CSAGGGSSYNEQFF. V and J are TRBV20-1 and TRBJ2-1; TRBD2 agrees at 7 bases. The CDR3 runs 14 residues. With V trimmed by 5 bases and J by 0 bases, 4 bases remained unmatched. CDR1 and CDR2 (germline): DFQATT, SNEGSKA (reference sequence).

The table lists this clone with a count of one. V and J are TRBV6-5 and TRBJ2-7; the D is unclear. There are 14 residues in the CDR3. Germline CDR1 and CDR2: MNHEY and SVGAGI. Trimming stripped 7 bases from V and 0 bases from J, with 13 bases between. Here the CDR3 DNA reads TGTGCCAGCATTATTCGTGGTAGCTCCTACGAGCAGTACTTC. Its protein product is CASIIRGSSYEQYF.

This clone was seen many times. The J gene is TRBJ2-3, the V gene TRBV6-1; no firm D call. CDR3 size: 15 residues. Germline lookup yields CDR1 MNHNS and CDR2 SASEGT. The V end lost 6 bases, the J end lost 6 bases, and 19 bases lay between the germline ends. In nucleotides, the CDR3 is TGTGCCAGCAGGCCTGAAGGGTACGGTACCGATACGCAGTATTTT. Protein: CASRPEGYGTDTQYF.

In regard to this clone: This could be a read error, since a much larger clone is one nucleotide away. V gene TRBV2 combines with J gene TRBJ2-5; 10 bases are shared with TRBD2. V shed 6 bases, J shed 5 bases, and the junction held 24 bases outside the gene matches. Germline V gene lookup returns CDR1 SNHLY and CDR2 FYNNEI. The CDR3 spans 20 residues. The CDR3 DNA follows: TGTGCCAGCAGGAAAGGACAGGGTTTACTAGCGGGATGGGTCGGGGAGACCCAGTACTTC. Its translation is CASRKGQGLLAGWVGETQYF.

Notes on this clone: This specimen includes other DNA sequences encoding the same CDR3. The chain couples TRBV4-2 to TRBJ2-4; no definite D call. The CDR3 totals 16 residues. The ends were cut back, 1 base at V and 7 bases at J, with 17 bases in the middle. CDR1 is LGHNA, CDR2 YNFKEQ, per germline. The CDR3 reads CASSQAPVSKGNIQYF. The CDR3 nucleotides are TGTGCCAGCAGCCAAGCCCCAGTCTCAAAAGGGAACATTCAGTACTTC.

This clone was counted many times. V gene TRBV18 combines with J gene TRBJ1-1; D unresolved. The CDR3 has 15 amino acids. Germline CDR1 and CDR2: KGHSH and LQKENI. Trimming pared 2 bases from V and 10 bases from J, leaving 20 bases between. For the CDR3, the DNA is TGTGCCAGCTCACCATACCTCCGGGCCCCAGAAGGAGCTTTCTTT. Protein product: CASSPYLRAPEGAFF.

This clone was recorded only once. Just one base apart from a much larger clone, this may be a read error. This chain connects TRBV5-4 to TRBJ2-7, with 10 bases identical to TRBD2. Germline V lookup: CDR1 SGHNT, CDR2 YYREEE (reference sequence). This CDR3 has 15 residues. V lost 2 bases and J lost 2; bases outside the gene matches: 4. The CDR3 is CASSFRLAGPYEQYF. CDR3 coding DNA: TGTGCCAGCAGCTTTAGACTAGCGGGTCCCTACGAGCAGTACTTC. The whole variable domain, filled in from reference TRBV5-4 and TRBJ2-7, reads ETGVTQSPTHLIKTRGQQVTLRCSSQSGHNTVSWYQQALGQGPQFIFQYYREEENGRGNFPPRFSGLQFPNYSSELNVNALELDDSALYLCASSFRLAGPYEQYFGPGTRLTVT.

This clone was found many times. The genes are TRBV2 and TRBJ2-2, with D tentatively TRBD2 (6 bases). Germline values: CDR1 SNHLY, CDR2 FYNNEI. The CDR3 sequence is 15 residues long. Trimming shortened V by 4 bases and J by 2 bases, and 11 bases separated the two germline ends. The CDR3 spells CASSGIAENTGELFF. CDR3 DNA sequence: TGTGCCAGCAGTGGTATAGCGGAAAACACCGGGGAGCTGTTTTTT.

This clone was detected ten times or more. The chain employs TRBV5-1 and TRBJ2-7; tentatively, D is TRBD1 (5 bases). V gave up 0 bases and J gave up 2 bases, with 18 bases separating them. The CDR3 length is 17 residues. Germline CDR1 reads SGHRS; CDR2 reads YFSETQ. DNA for the CDR3: TGCGCCAGCAGCTTGGGTCGTCGGTATCAGGGCACCTACGAGCAGTACTTC. Amino acids: CASSLGRRYQGTYEQYF.

There are many counts of this clone. Other DNA sequences in the sample encode the same CDR3. The chain is built from TRBV3-1 and TRBJ2-1, with D maybe TRBD2 (6 bases). Germline lookup yields CDR1 LGHDT and CDR2 YNNKEL (reference sequence). This CDR3 has 15 residues. V lost 4 bases and J 0 bases, leaving 10 bases between the germline ends. CDR3 in DNA: TGTGCCAGCAGCCTTAGCGGAAGCTCCTACAATGAGCAGTTCTTC. This translates into CASSLSGSSYNEQFF.

This clone has at least ten counts. This chain uses TRBV6-5 with TRBJ1-4; 7 bases align to TRBD1. CDR3 length: 14 residues. Germline loops: CDR1 MNHEY, CDR2 SVGAGI. Trimming removed 2 bases from V and 5 bases from J; junction bases left unmatched: 2. CDR3 in amino acids: CASSYDRENEKLFF. The CDR3 DNA sequence: TGTGCCAGCAGTTACGACAGGGAGAATGAAAAACTGTTTTTT.

The chain uses TRBV10-3 and TRBJ1-2, with D uncertain. Germline V gene sequence: CDR1 ENHRY, CDR2 SYGVKD. V was pared by 5 bases and J by 5 bases, with 18 bases between. The CDR3 is made up of 15 amino acids. CDR3 in DNA: TGTGCCATCAGTCAAGAGGGCCAAACGGGGTATGGCTACACCTTC. It specifies CAISQEGQTGYGYTF.

The table lists this clone with many counts. Its ends do not fully match the called genes, so a read error is possible. J is TRBJ1-3 and V is TRBV6-1; D is unresolved. Germline values: CDR1 MNHNS, CDR2 SASEGT. The CDR3 length is 14 residues. DNA of the CDR3: TGTGCCAGCACCATAGAAGGCTCTGGAAACGCCATATATTTT. As protein: CASTIEGSGNAIYF.

In its sample, this clone was seen many times. The rearrangement uses TRBV11-3 and TRBJ2-7; D is perhaps TRBD2 (5 bases). V dropped 3 bases and J dropped 3 bases, with 12 bases sitting between them. The CDR3 contains 14 residues. The germline V gene encodes CDR1 SGHNT and CDR2 YENEEA. For the CDR3, the DNA is TGTGCCAGCAGCTTCCAGCGGAGCCGCTACGAGCAGTACTTC. Its translation is CASSFQRSRYEQYF.

This clone was detected many times. The chain joins TRBV18 to TRBJ1-1; no clear D gene. CDR3 length equals 13 residues. V was pared by 3 bases and J by 0 bases, with 5 bases between. Germline V CDR1 and CDR2: KGHSH, LQKENI. In DNA, the CDR3 is TGTGCCAGCTCACCGGATGTGAACACTGAAGCTTTCTTT. This sequence encodes CASSPDVNTEAFF. The full variable domain, its missing parts supplied by reference TRBV18 and TRBJ1-1, is NAGVMQNPRHLVRRRGQEARLRCSPMKGHSHVYWYRQLPEEGLKFMVYLQKENIIDESGMPKERFSAEFPKEGPSILRIQQVVRGDSAAYFCASSPDVNTEAFFGQGTRLTVV.

To note about this clone: A junction end diverges from the germline sequence, so it may reflect a read error. J is TRBJ2-1 and V is TRBV12-3 or TRBV12-4, with 8 bases lining up with TRBD2. The CDR3 sequence is 18 residues long. CDR3 region: CAISATSGSFGSYNEQFF. Here the CDR3 DNA reads TGTGCCATCAGTGCAACTAGCGGTAGCTTTGGGTCCTACAATGAGCAGTTCTTC.

This clone has at least ten counts. The chain carries TRBV19 and TRBJ2-6, with 7 bases matching TRBD2. Looked up from germline, CDR1 is LNHDA and CDR2 is SQIVND (reference sequence). Trimming took 6 bases from V and 0 from J; bases not matched to a gene: 5. CDR3 length: 16 amino acids. CDR3 residues: CASSPRTSSGANVLTF. CDR3 bases: TGTGCCAGTAGCCCGAGGACTAGCTCTGGGGCCAACGTCCTGACTTTC.

This clone was seen a handful of times. This may arise from a read error, as a much more abundant clone is one base away. At the DNA level, this CDR3 is encoded by other sequences in the same sample as well. The chain links TRBV5-4 to TRBJ1-2, with no clear D. V gave up 4 bases and J gave up 4 bases, with 17 bases separating them. The CDR3 is 15 residues long. Germline loops: CDR1 SGHNT, CDR2 YYREEE (reference sequence). DNA of the CDR3: TGTGCCAGCAGCCCTCAAGCGACGGGCCCCTATGGCTACACCTTC. This encodes CASSPQATGPYGYTF.